This T cell receptor beta chain was sequenced for a study of cytomegalovirus exposure and HLA in healthy donors. Looking at the study overall: Earlier sequencing of 200 million or so T cells yielded under 120 million unique TCR beta sequences. Approximately 81% of 300 to 450 genotyped donors fell in the Caucasian-associated ancestry cluster.

Trimming took 8 bases from V and 2 from J, leaving 10 bases between them. The CDR3 contains 13 residues. Germline lookup yields CDR1 MNHNY and CDR2 SVGAGI (reference sequence). 13 Jbeta primers and 60 Vbeta primers were used for the PCR. Sequencing was performed with immunoSEQ multiplex PCR; in TCRdb, only in-frame clones are kept and a portion is missing. Of about 150,000 clones in the sample, roughly 77% were seen once. Sequences were obtained from PBMCs. The chain combines TRBV6-6 with TRBJ2-1, with D possibly matching TRBD2 (6 bases). This TCR was recovered from a man aged 25-45 years in good health and CMV-seropositive. The DNA for the CDR3 is TGTGCCAGCGCTAGCGACGCCTACAATGAGCAGTTCTTC. This translates into CASASDAYNEQFF.